This entry is about one T cell receptor beta chain. The sample originates from a study of CD8+CD57+ T cells in acquired aplastic anemia. In the study overall: Across the sorted CD4+ and CD8+ cells, DNA amounts averaged around 3.2 ug.

For CDR3 and TCR beta VDJ profiling, genomic DNA was the template used. TCRdb ran MiXCR on the reads and lists one entry per CDR3 protein. This table holds 450,000 to 550,000 distinct CDR3 sequences, around 30% found once. CD8+CD57+ cell expansion had been shown by flow cytometry in patients chosen for sequencing. When blood sampling took place, the patients had received no therapy. In germline, CDR1 is SGHTA, CDR2 FQGNSA. This CDR3 has 15 residues. V lost 0 bases and J 6 bases, leaving 12 bases between the germline ends. This chain uses TRBV7-2 with TRBJ2-1; D is possibly TRBD1 (6 bases). What was sequenced was sorted CD4+, CD8+, or CD8+CD57+ T cells (not recorded which) from PBMCs. The receptor was derived from a human donor with aplastic anemia. The CDR3 reads CASSLAGASPNEQFF. Written as DNA, the CDR3 is TGTGCCAGCAGCTTAGCGGGGGCCTCCCCCAATGAGCAGTTCTTC.